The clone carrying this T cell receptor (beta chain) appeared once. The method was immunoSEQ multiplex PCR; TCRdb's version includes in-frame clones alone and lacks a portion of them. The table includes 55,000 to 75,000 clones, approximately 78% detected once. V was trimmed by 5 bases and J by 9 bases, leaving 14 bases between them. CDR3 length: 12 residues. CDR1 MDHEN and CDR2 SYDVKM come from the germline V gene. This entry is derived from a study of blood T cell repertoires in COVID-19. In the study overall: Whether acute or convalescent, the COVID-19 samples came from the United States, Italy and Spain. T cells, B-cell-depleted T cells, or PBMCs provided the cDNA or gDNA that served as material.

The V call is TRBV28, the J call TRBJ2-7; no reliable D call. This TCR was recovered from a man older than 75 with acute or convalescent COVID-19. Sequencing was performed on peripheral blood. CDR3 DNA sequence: TGTGCCAGCAGTCCCCCCCCGGGTGGGCAGTACTTC. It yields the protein CASSPPPGGQYF.